A single sample gave rise to the 20 T cell receptor beta chains below, sequenced in a study of blood T cell repertoires in COVID-19. The repertoire was sequenced with immunoSEQ multiplex PCR; TCRdb's copy has only in-frame clones and lacks some. The table shows around 31,000 clones, with around 90% occurring only once. The sample comprised peripheral blood. These receptors all come from a man aged 55 to 69 with COVID-19, enrolled during active disease.

This sequence joins TRBV6-5 and TRBJ1-5; no clear D gene. The V and J ends lost 7 bases and 0 bases respectively, with 7 bases between them. The CDR3 spans 13 residues. Germline V gene lookup returns CDR1 MNHEY and CDR2 SVGAGI. The CDR3 loop reads CASTEDSNQPQHF. The CDR3 nucleotides are TGTGCCAGCACCGAGGATAGCAATCAGCCCCAGCATTTT.

The V call is TRBV5-1, the J call TRBJ2-1, with D possibly matching TRBD1 (5 bases). V was cut by 0 bases and J by 0 bases, with 7 bases left in between. This CDR3 region has 15 residues. Germline values: CDR1 SGHRS, CDR2 YFSETQ. This CDR3 is CASSLDQGSYNEQFF. The CDR3 DNA is TGCGCCAGCAGCTTGGATCAGGGCTCCTACAATGAGCAGTTCTTC.

This clone occurred a few times. V and J are TRBV30 and TRBJ1-1, with TRBD1 identical over 7 bases. From germline, CDR1 is GTSNPN and CDR2 SVGIG (reference sequence). V shed 1 base, J shed 7 bases, and the junction held 3 bases outside the gene matches. This CDR3 spans 12 amino acids. The chain's CDR3 is CAWSDNRGEAFF. CDR3 nucleotide sequence: TGTGCCTGGAGTGACAACAGGGGTGAAGCTTTCTTT.

The chain employs TRBV7-2 and TRBJ2-7, with 7 bases lining up with TRBD1. The CDR3 has 14 amino acids. V shed 6 bases and J 2 bases; nucleotides not matched to a gene: 7. Germline CDR1 SGHTA, CDR2 FQGNSA. The CDR3 here is CASRAGTEAYEQYF. The CDR3 nucleotides are TGTGCCAGCAGGGCCGGGACAGAAGCCTACGAGCAGTACTTC.

The rearrangement links TRBV6-1 to TRBJ2-1; 10 bases are shared with TRBD2. The CDR3 sequence is 19 residues long. Germline CDR1 and CDR2: MNHNS and SASEGT. With V trimmed by 1 base and J by 10 bases, 19 bases remained unmatched. In DNA, the CDR3 is TGTGCCAGCAGTGAAGGAAAAGGGTATGTGCTAGCGGGAGCCAACGAGCAGTTCTTC. As protein: CASSEGKGYVLAGANEQFF.

This sequence joins TRBV5-4 and TRBJ2-1, with no clear D. The CDR3 has 13 residues. V was shortened by 2 bases and J by 5 bases, with 8 bases between the two germline ends. Germline V lookup: CDR1 SGHNT, CDR2 YYREEE (reference sequence). Here the CDR3 reads CASSFPYNNEQFF. The CDR3 coding sequence is TGTGCCAGCAGCTTTCCATACAACAATGAGCAGTTCTTC.

The rearrangement uses TRBV30 and TRBJ2-3, with unresolved D. The CDR3 has 13 amino acids. V lost 2 bases, J lost 0 bases, and 6 bases lay in between. The germline V gene encodes CDR1 GTSNPN and CDR2 SVGIG (reference sequence). The DNA for the CDR3 is TGTGCCTGGAGTCGGTTTAGCACAGATACGCAGTATTTT. Protein sequence: CAWSRFSTDTQYF.

This clone was observed once. This chain joins TRBV24-1 and TRBJ2-6; 7 positions agree with TRBD1. V was pared by 5 bases and J by 4 bases, with 13 bases of the junction left unmatched. The germline V gene has CDR1 KGHDR and CDR2 SFDVKD. The CDR3 covers 18 residues. Here the CDR3 DNA reads TGTGCCACCAGTGGAGTAAAGAACAGGGGATCGGGGGCCAACGTCCTGACTTTC. It codes for CATSGVKNRGSGANVLTF.

The gene calls are TRBV5-6 and TRBJ1-4; 9 bases are a match to TRBD1. Germline trimming cut 3 bases from V and 4 bases from J; bases unmatched to any gene: 4. The CDR3 extends over 15 amino acids. The V gene's germline CDR1 is SGHDT and CDR2 YYEEEE. This CDR3 is CASSSPGQGNEKLFF. CDR3 sequence (DNA): TGTGCCAGCAGCTCCCCGGGACAGGGTAATGAAAAACTGTTTTTT.

This chain joins TRBV27 and TRBJ2-5; D might be TRBD2 (5 bases). The germline CDR1 and CDR2 sequences are MNHEY and SMNVEV (reference sequence). This CDR3 comprises 12 residues. The V and J ends lost 6 bases and 5 bases respectively, with 10 bases between them. The CDR3 region has the DNA TGTGCCAGCAGGGCACTAGGGGAGACCCAGTACTTC. This gives the protein CASRALGETQYF.

The sample holds a few counts of this clone. The V call is TRBV11-3, the J call TRBJ2-7; weak D call: TRBD1 (5 bases). Germline loops: CDR1 SGHNT, CDR2 YENEEA. This CDR3 comprises 12 residues. Trimming took 1 base from V and 10 from J, leaving 11 bases between them. CDR3 sequence reads: CASSLGQGEQYF. In DNA form, the CDR3 reads TGTGCCAGCAGCTTAGGCCAGGGCGAACAGTACTTC.

This clone was detected only once. V and J are TRBV18 and TRBJ1-1; 8 bases fit TRBD1. The CDR3 contains 14 residues. The V and J ends lost 3 bases and 1 base, in that order; junction bases with no gene match: 1. Germline V gives CDR1 KGHSH, CDR2 LQKENI. CDR3 residues: CASSPGQANTEAFF. CDR3 sequence (DNA): TGTGCCAGCTCACCGGGACAGGCGAACACTGAAGCTTTCTTT.

The rearrangement joins TRBV7-2 to TRBJ1-3; tentatively, D is TRBD1 (5 bases). CDR1 is SGHTA and CDR2 is FQGNSA in the germline V gene. V was clipped by 5 bases and J by 0 bases, with 14 bases between them. The CDR3 consists of 16 residues. CDR3 DNA sequence: TGTGCCAGCAGCCCGGGGGGGAGGCCCTCTGGAAACACCATATATTTT. Amino acids: CASSPGGRPSGNTIYF.

V is TRBV28 and J is TRBJ2-4; TRBD2 matches at 11 bases. With V trimmed by 5 bases and J by 2 bases, 17 bases remained unmatched. This CDR3 has 20 amino acids. The V gene's germline CDR1 is MDHEN and CDR2 SYDVKM. DNA for the CDR3: TGTGCCAGCAGTCCCGTCGGATATAGCGGGAGGGCCATTACCAAAAACATTCAGTACTTC. Translation: CASSPVGYSGRAITKNIQYF.

V gene TRBV21-1 combines with J gene TRBJ1-5. TRBV21-1 is deemed a pseudogene. This CDR3 spans 20 amino acids. CDR3 loop: CASSKDPWPPGLISNQPQHF. As DNA, the CDR3 is TGTGCCAGCAGCAAAGACCCCTGGCCGCCGGGACTTATTAGCAATCAGCCCCAGCATTTT.

This clone has only a few counts. The chain carries TRBV25-1 and TRBJ2-1; 8 positions match TRBD2. Germline CDR1 reads MGHDK; CDR2 reads SYGVNS. The CDR3 sequence is 17 residues long. The V gene end was trimmed by 2 bases and the J gene end by 4 bases; junction bases not matched to a gene: 10. For the CDR3, the DNA is TGTGCCAGCAGTGAAAAAGCGGGGGCAGGTCCTTACAATGAGCAGTTCTTC. Translation: CASSEKAGAGPYNEQFF.

This chain connects TRBV11-3 to TRBJ2-1; 9 bases are a match to TRBD2. Germline CDR1 is SGHNT and CDR2 is YENEEA. After removal of 0 bases from V and 1 base from J, the junction contained 7 bases not matched to a gene. The CDR3 loop spans 18 amino acids. CDR3 residues: CASSLDLTSGDSYNEQFF. DNA for the CDR3: TGTGCCAGCAGCTTAGATCTGACTAGCGGAGATTCCTACAATGAGCAGTTCTTC.

This chain connects TRBV5-3 to TRBJ2-1; 9 positions match TRBD2. TRBV5-3 is placed among ORFs of uncertain function. The trim removed 4 bases at V and 4 bases at J, leaving 6 bases unmatched. The CDR3 runs to 15 residues. The DNA of the CDR3 is TGTGCCAGAAGCGATAGACTAGCGGTTTACAATGAGCAGTTCTTC. Translating it yields CARSDRLAVYNEQFF.

The CDR3 here is CASRGTGNQPQHF. CDR3 sequence (DNA): TGTGCCAGCAGAGGGACAGGGAATCAGCCCCAGCATTTT. This sequence joins TRBV6-5 and TRBJ1-5; TRBD1 matches at 9 bases. Germline loops: CDR1 MNHEY, CDR2 SVGAGI. Unmatched junction bases numbered 1, after V lost 6 bases and J lost 4 bases. This CDR3 spans 13 amino acids.

This sequence joins TRBV4-2 and TRBJ2-5; TRBD2 matches 13 bases. Germline V CDR1 and CDR2: LGHNA, YNFKEQ. The CDR3 extends over 16 amino acids. Trimming at V came to 4 bases and at J to 5 bases, leaving 7 bases not matched to a gene. The CDR3 nucleotides are TGTGCCAGCAGCCTTACTCCGGGACTAGCGGGGGAGACCCAGTACTTC. It yields the protein CASSLTPGLAGETQYF.